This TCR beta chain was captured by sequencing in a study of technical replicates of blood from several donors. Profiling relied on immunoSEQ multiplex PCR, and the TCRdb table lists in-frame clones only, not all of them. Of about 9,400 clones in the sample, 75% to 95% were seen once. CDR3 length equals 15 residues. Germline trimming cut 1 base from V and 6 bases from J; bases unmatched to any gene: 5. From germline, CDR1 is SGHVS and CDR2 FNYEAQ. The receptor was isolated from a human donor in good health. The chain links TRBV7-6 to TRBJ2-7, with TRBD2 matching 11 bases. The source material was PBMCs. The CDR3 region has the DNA TGTGCCAGCAGCTTAGTGACTAGCGGGACCAGCGAGCAGTACTTC. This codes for CASSLVTSGTSEQYF.